This entry lists 13 T cell receptor beta chains sequenced from one sample in a study of blood T cell repertoires in COVID-19. Assay used: immunoSEQ multiplex PCR; TCRdb lists only in-frame clones, some missing. The sample has tens of thousands of clones; approximately 86% are singletons. Material for sequencing was peripheral blood. Receptors were obtained from a woman of 80 years or more with acute or convalescent COVID-19.

This clone was counted a few times. V and J are TRBV28 and TRBJ2-7; tentative D call: TRBD2 (6 bases). The CDR3 is 15 amino acids. Trimming cost V 5 bases and J 3 bases, with 17 bases left between them. Germline values: CDR1 MDHEN, CDR2 SYDVKM. CDR3 nucleotide sequence: TGTGCCAGCAGTCCGGGGACTTCCCTGGACTACGAGCAGTACTTC. It translates to CASSPGTSLDYEQYF.

The table lists this clone with a count of one. The rearrangement joins TRBV5-1 to TRBJ1-2, with 7 bases aligning to TRBD1. The CDR3 sequence is 13 residues long. With V trimmed by 0 bases and J by 10 bases, 6 bases remained unmatched. CDR1 SGHRS and CDR2 YFSETQ come from the germline V gene. DNA for the CDR3: TGCGCCAGCAGCTTGGATATTACAGGGGTCTACACCTTC. It codes for CASSLDITGVYTF. Complete variable domain (other parts from reference TRBV5-1 and TRBJ1-2): KAGVTQTPRYLIKTRGQQVTLSCSPISGHRSVSWYQQTPGQGLQFLFEYFSETQRNKGNFPGRFSGRQFSNSRSEMNVSTLELGDSALYLCASSLDITGVYTFGSGTRLTVV.

The chain uses TRBV2 and TRBJ2-1, with 7 bases aligning to TRBD2. The length of the CDR3 is 14 residues. Trimming at V came to 5 bases and at J to 7 bases, leaving 8 bases not matched to a gene. Germline V gene data show CDR1 as SNHLY and CDR2 as FYNNEI. The CDR3 region has the DNA TGTGCCAGCAGTCGAGAGGTGGGGGGGAATGAGCAGTTCTTC. It specifies CASSREVGGNEQFF.

The J gene is TRBJ2-7, the V gene TRBV5-1; D perhaps matches TRBD1 (5 bases). The CDR3 length is 12 residues. V was trimmed by 0 bases and J by 6 bases, leaving 7 bases between them. Per germline, CDR1 SGHRS and CDR2 YFSETQ. For the CDR3, the DNA is TGCGCCAGCAGCTTGGAGGGGCGCGAGCAGTACTTC. This translates into CASSLEGREQYF.

The rearrangement links TRBV19 to TRBJ2-1; TRBD2 agrees at 8 bases. Germline V gene data show CDR1 as LNHDA and CDR2 as SQIVND (reference sequence). The CDR3 extends over 15 amino acids. The J segment lost 9 bases and the V segment lost 4 bases, leaving 11 bases of the junction unmatched. The CDR3, as DNA: TGTGCCAGTAGTACCCCGGGGAGCGGGAGAACTGAGCAGTTCTTC. It translates to CASSTPGSGRTEQFF.

The J gene is TRBJ2-1, the V gene TRBV3-1 (or the pseudogene TRBV3-2), with D possibly TRBD1 on 5 matching bases. This CDR3 has 12 residues. Trimming removed 0 bases from V and 12 bases from J, with 9 bases in between. Per germline, CDR1 LGHDT and CDR2 YNNKEL (reference sequence). The CDR3 DNA sequence: TGTGCCAGCAGCCAAGATGGTCAGGGGCAGTTCTTC. It translates to CASSQDGQGQFF.

This clone was counted a few times. The CDR3, as DNA: TGTGCCACCAGCAGAGATGGGCCTGGGTCACCCCTCCACTTT. Protein sequence: CATSRDGPGSPLHF. The chain employs TRBV15 and TRBJ1-6; D is uncertain. Germline V gene lookup returns CDR1 LNHNV and CDR2 YYDKDF (reference sequence). CDR3 length equals 14 residues. V was pared by 0 bases and J by 10 bases, with 10 bases between.

The V gene is TRBV7-3, the J gene TRBJ2-1; D is unresolved. V lost 5 bases and J 4 bases, leaving 9 bases between the germline ends. The CDR3 loop spans 13 amino acids. Per germline, CDR1 SGHTA and CDR2 FQGTGA. The CDR3 coding sequence is TGTGCCAGCAGCGTAGAAGCGTACAATGAGCAGTTCTTC. This gives the protein CASSVEAYNEQFF.

The chain combines TRBV3-1 (or the pseudogene TRBV3-2) with TRBJ2-5; 9 bases fit TRBD2. The germline V gene has CDR1 LGHDT and CDR2 YNNKEL (reference sequence). This CDR3 is 14 amino acids long. The V and J ends lost 4 bases and 4 bases, in that order; junction bases with no gene match: 4. The CDR3 region is CASSRGSGRETQYF. DNA for the CDR3: TGTGCCAGCAGCCGAGGTAGCGGGAGAGAGACCCAGTACTTC.

This chain uses TRBV28 with TRBJ2-1, with TRBD2 identical over 8 bases. After removal of 5 bases from V and 7 bases from J, the junction contained 10 bases not matched to a gene. The CDR3 covers 15 residues. Germline CDR1 reads MDHEN; CDR2 reads SYDVKM. CDR3 loop: CASSLDSGSLNEQFF. CDR3 nucleotides: TGTGCCAGCAGTCTAGACAGCGGGAGTTTAAATGAGCAGTTCTTC. The full variable domain, completed using reference TRBV28 and TRBJ2-1, is DVKVTQSSRYLVKRTGEKVFLECVQDMDHENMFWYRQDPGLGLRLIYFSYDVKMKEKGDIPEGYSVSREKKERFSLILESASTNQTSMYLCASSLDSGSLNEQFFGPGTRLTVL.

This sequence joins TRBV24-1 and TRBJ1-2; TRBD1 aligns across 11 bases. The V gene's germline CDR1 is KGHDR and CDR2 SFDVKD. This CDR3 contains 14 residues. J gave up 8 bases and V 3 bases, and 4 bases lay outside the gene matches. The CDR3 DNA reads TGTGCCACCAGTGATGGACAGGGGGCGAAGGGCTACACCTTC. This encodes CATSDGQGAKGYTF.

The V and J genes are TRBV10-3 and TRBJ2-2; 9 bases line up with TRBD1. Germline V gene data show CDR1 as ENHRY and CDR2 as SYGVKD. Trimming cost V 7 bases and J 4 bases; bases outside gene matches: 7. This CDR3 comprises 15 residues. This chain's CDR3 is CAIMRTGDVTGELFF. The CDR3 DNA reads TGTGCCATCATGAGGACAGGGGATGTCACCGGGGAGCTGTTTTTT.

This clone was seen only a few times. The rearrangement links TRBV5-1 to TRBJ2-5, with D possibly being TRBD1 (5 bases). Germline loops: CDR1 SGHRS, CDR2 YFSETQ. V lost 7 bases to trimming and J lost 4 bases, with 17 bases between them. The CDR3 consists of 14 residues. CDR3 nucleotide sequence: TGCGCCAGCTGGCCAGGGTTTTGGCGAGAGACCCAGTACTTC. Translated: CASWPGFWRETQYF.